The source of this T cell receptor beta chain is a study of post-analysis software for immune sequencing data. In the study overall: The courses of disease that were included comprised relapsing-remitting, secondary progressive and progressive-relapsing multiple sclerosis. Findings and caveats of the study: F measure clustering grouped samples strongly by preparation batch. People with multiple sclerosis had a significantly lower normalized Chao1 diversity than controls did. TRBV segments more frequent in patients than in controls numbered several and included TRBV5-6, TRBV5-1 and TRBV20-1.

This clonotype appeared a few times. Its target is not known. Prepared libraries of TCR beta cDNA carried unique molecular identifiers. From roughly 1 to 10 million T cells, roughly 0.5 million cDNA molecules were obtained. In TCRdb, the PCR reads were re-called with MiXCR into one record per CDR3 protein. This table holds about 540,000 distinct CDR3 sequences, around 36% found once. Germline loops: CDR1 SQVTM, CDR2 ANQGSEA. This CDR3 has 13 amino acids. Trimming stripped 4 bases from V and 8 bases from J, with 17 bases between. The sample consisted of blood. The rearrangement uses TRBV29-1 and TRBJ1-2; TRBD1 is a possible D gene (5 bases). This clonotype was obtained from a girl aged 2 to 17 with multiple sclerosis. In DNA, the CDR3 is TGCAGCGTTGGGGACGGGAATGGATCAGGCTACACCTTC. Its translation: CSVGDGNGSGYTF.